The 21 T cell receptor beta chains presented below share a single source sample, sequenced in a study of blood T cells in healthy people across ages. With a J-beta primer mix and a sample-barcoded 5' primer, a second PCR ran roughly 6 to 12 cycles. Each CDR3 protein gets one entry after TCRdb re-called the 5' RACE reads with MiXCR. The table records about 830,000 distinct CDR3 sequences, around 68% of them present only once. Sequencing was performed on blood. The receptors derive from a man under 40 in good health.

V gene TRBV20-1 combines with J gene TRBJ1-6; D is ambiguous. The V end lost 1 base, the J end lost 9 bases, and 13 bases lay between the germline ends. Per the germline V gene, CDR1 is DFQATT and CDR2 is SNEGSKA (reference sequence). CDR3 size: 14 residues. This CDR3 is CSARANQEGSPLHF. The DNA of the CDR3 is TGCAGTGCTAGAGCTAACCAGGAGGGTTCACCCCTCCACTTT.

The rearrangement joins TRBV6-2 or TRBV6-3 to TRBJ2-7; 7 bases line up with TRBD1. With V trimmed by 5 bases and J by 10 bases, 20 bases remained unmatched. Looked up from germline, CDR1 is MNHEY and CDR2 is SVGEGT. This CDR3 has 16 amino acids. DNA of the CDR3: TGTGCCAGCAGTCACACCGGGACAGCTATCGAAGAGATCCAGTACTTC. Its protein is CASSHTGTAIEEIQYF.

In this sample, this clonotype turned up once. CDR3 residues: CASSYRRTGELFF. In DNA form, the CDR3 reads TGTGCCAGCAGTTACCGGCGGACCGGGGAGCTGTTTTTT. The V call is TRBV6-6, the J call TRBJ2-2; unclear D gene. CDR1 and CDR2 from the germline V gene are MNHNY and SVGAGI (reference sequence). The CDR3 runs 13 residues. V was shortened by 2 bases and J by 5 bases, with 6 bases between the two germline ends.

This chain joins TRBV20-1 and TRBJ2-5; 12 nucleotides align to TRBD2. TRBJ2-7 matches the DNA end more closely, so the J call is doubtful. CDR1 is DFQATT and CDR2 is SNEGSKA in the germline V gene (reference sequence). CDR3 length: 16 residues. The CDR3 DNA follows: TGCAGTGCTAGACTATCTAGCGGGGGGGCCGGCAACGAGCAGTACTTC. As protein: CSARLSSGGAGNEQYF.

The chain recombines TRBV9 with TRBJ1-2; D not certain. The ends were cut back, 0 bases at V and 0 bases at J, with 9 bases in the middle. CDR1 is SGDLS, CDR2 YYNGEE, per germline. The CDR3 extends over 15 amino acids. The DNA for the CDR3 is TGTGCCAGCAGCGTAGCACAGAACCCTAACTATGGCTACACCTTC. As protein: CASSVAQNPNYGYTF.

The chain employs TRBV5-5 and TRBJ1-6, with D perhaps TRBD1 (5 bases). Per the germline V gene, CDR1 is SGHKS and CDR2 is YYEKEE (reference sequence). The CDR3 is 15 amino acids. V was pared by 1 base and J by 8 bases, with 13 bases between. The CDR3 here is CASSLWDGWDSPLHF. CDR3 nucleotide sequence: TGTGCCAGCAGCTTGTGGGACGGTTGGGATTCACCCCTCCACTTT.

This clonotype has just one count. This chain joins TRBV7-8 and TRBJ1-4, with D maybe TRBD1 (5 bases). The CDR3 loop spans 23 amino acids. Between the trimmed V and J ends, which lost 2 bases and 0 bases, there was a span of 31 bases. Per the germline V gene, CDR1 is SGHVS and CDR2 is FQNEAQ. The CDR3 region has the DNA TGTGCCAGCAGCTTAATCGGATGGATTCGGGAGACAGCTCCCCTGTCAACTAATGAAAAACTGTTTTTT. The encoded protein is CASSLIGWIRETAPLSTNEKLFF.

This chain connects TRBV15 to TRBJ2-5; 14 bases agree with TRBD2. The V gene end was trimmed by 1 base and the J gene end by 5 bases; junction bases not matched to a gene: 6. Germline values: CDR1 LNHNV, CDR2 YYDKDF (reference sequence). The CDR3 length is 17 residues. CDR3: CATSRGTSGGFEETQYF. The CDR3 DNA sequence: TGTGCCACCAGCAGAGGGACTAGCGGGGGGTTCGAGGAGACCCAGTACTTC.

This clonotype was counted between two and nine times. The chain carries TRBV27 and TRBJ2-7, with D hard to call. The CDR3 runs 13 residues. The V and J ends lost 3 bases and 4 bases respectively, with 10 bases between them. The germline gives CDR1 MNHEY, CDR2 SMNVEV (reference sequence). CDR3 in amino acids: CASSFAEGYEQYF. The CDR3 DNA sequence: TGTGCCAGCAGTTTCGCGGAAGGGTACGAGCAGTACTTC.

The chain employs TRBV10-3 and TRBJ1-6, with D hard to call. V was pared by 6 bases and J by 0 bases, with 15 bases between. The V gene's germline CDR1 is ENHRY and CDR2 SYGVKD. This CDR3 region has 17 residues. CDR3 loop: CAISRDPNSSYNSPLHF. Written as DNA, the CDR3 is TGTGCCATCAGCCGGGATCCTAATAGCTCCTATAATTCACCCCTCCACTTT.

The genes are TRBV29-1 and TRBJ1-4, with TRBD1 matching over 7 bases. Germline V gives CDR1 SQVTM, CDR2 ANQGSEA. The CDR3 has 12 residues. V trimming: 4 bases; J trimming: 8 bases; junction bases outside the gene matches: 4. CDR3 coding DNA: TGCAGCGTTGCCCCAGGGGGGGAAAAACTGTTTTTT. Translation gives CSVAPGGEKLFF.

The chain recombines TRBV28 with TRBJ2-5, with D unresolved. Germline V gene sequence: CDR1 MDHEN, CDR2 SYDVKM. The CDR3 is 15 amino acids. V was cut by 4 bases and J by 1 base, with 13 bases left in between. Here the CDR3 DNA reads TGTGCCAGCAGTTGGACCGGCCTGTTCCAAGAGACCCAGTACTTC. Protein: CASSWTGLFQETQYF.

This clonotype was observed a handful of times. This chain connects TRBV7-2 to TRBJ1-6; D not certain. The V end lost 2 bases, the J end lost 8 bases, and 7 bases lay between the germline ends. The length of the CDR3 is 13 residues. Germline CDR1 is SGHTA and CDR2 is FQGNSA. CDR3 protein: CASSLWLDSPLHF. As DNA, the CDR3 is TGTGCCAGCAGCTTATGGTTGGATTCACCCCTCCACTTT. The complete variable domain, with remaining parts taken from reference TRBV7-2 and TRBJ1-6, reads GAGVSQSPSNKVTEKGKDVELRCDPISGHTALYWYRQSLGQGLEFLIYFQGNSAPDKSGLPSDRFSAERTGGSVSTLTIQRTQQEDSAVYLCASSLWLDSPLHFGNGTRLTVT.

This clonotype showed up just a few times. The genes are TRBV10-3 and TRBJ2-5; D tentatively fits TRBD1 or TRBD2 (6 bases each). Trimming left V 7 bases short and J 4 bases short, with 13 bases between. The germline V gene encodes CDR1 ENHRY and CDR2 SYGVKD. This CDR3 spans 13 amino acids. In nucleotides, the CDR3 is TGTGCCATCAACGGGGGCGCGGGAGAGACCCAGTACTTC. Translated: CAINGGAGETQYF.

The gene calls are TRBV3-1 and TRBJ2-4; 10 bases line up with TRBD2. Germline loops: CDR1 LGHDT, CDR2 YNNKEL (reference sequence). V dropped 3 bases and J dropped 13; count of bases not matched to a gene: 12. This CDR3 has 15 amino acids. In DNA form, the CDR3 reads TGTGCCAGCAGCCAGCCTAGCGGGAGCATCCATAAGCAGTACTTC. This translates into CASSQPSGSIHKQYF.

This clonotype was seen more than once but under ten times. This rearrangement joins TRBV25-1 to TRBJ2-7, with unresolved D. There are 14 residues in the CDR3. In germline, CDR1 is MGHDK, CDR2 SYGVNS. V was clipped by 3 bases and J by 6 bases, with 15 bases between them. The CDR3 reads CASSDRAWSGEQYF. Written as DNA, the CDR3 is TGTGCCAGCAGTGACCGGGCCTGGTCGGGCGAGCAGTACTTC.

The rearrangement links TRBV12-3 or TRBV12-4 to TRBJ2-2, with 9 bases lining up with TRBD2. The length of the CDR3 is 15 residues. The J segment lost 3 bases and the V segment lost 3 bases, leaving 2 bases of the junction unmatched. The CDR3 bases are TGTGCCAGCAGTTTTGGACTAGCGCACACCGGGGAGCTGTTTTTT. This gives the protein CASSFGLAHTGELFF.

The chain links TRBV2 to TRBJ2-5, with D hard to call. V was cut by 3 bases and J by 5 bases, with 16 bases left in between. The CDR3 length is 15 residues. Germline-derived CDR1 and CDR2 are SNHLY and FYNNEI. CDR3 loop: CASSEGIAALETQYF. The CDR3 DNA is TGTGCCAGCAGTGAGGGGATAGCAGCGTTGGAGACCCAGTACTTC.

This clonotype was counted once. The rearrangement links TRBV29-1 to TRBJ2-1; 10 bases are a match to TRBD2. The CDR3 length is 18 residues. V lost 6 bases, J lost 0 bases, and 14 bases stayed unmatched. Per germline, CDR1 SQVTM and CDR2 ANQGSEA. The CDR3 coding sequence is TGCAGCGTATCCGGTTGGACTAGCGGAGCTAGCTCCTACAATGAGCAGTTCTTC. Its protein product is CSVSGWTSGASSYNEQFF.

The rearrangement joins TRBV15 to TRBJ1-2; D is ambiguous. The CDR3 runs 16 residues. Trimming removed 5 bases at V and 2 bases at J, with 18 bases between. The germline CDR1 and CDR2 sequences are LNHNV and YYDKDF (reference sequence). CDR3 loop: CATSRDYSSSNYGYTF. CDR3 bases: TGTGCCACCAGCCGGGATTACAGTAGTTCCAACTATGGCTACACCTTC.

This clonotype has a handful of counts. This sequence joins TRBV5-5 and TRBJ2-4; D might be TRBD1 (6 bases). The assigned J gene may be wrong: the sequence end matches TRBJ2-7 better. This CDR3 spans 16 amino acids. Germline-derived CDR1 and CDR2 are SGHKS and YYEKEE (reference sequence). CDR3 region: CASSPGPGTLRDEQYF. CDR3 DNA: TGTGCCAGCAGCCCCGGACCTGGGACATTAAGGGACGAGCAGTACTTC.